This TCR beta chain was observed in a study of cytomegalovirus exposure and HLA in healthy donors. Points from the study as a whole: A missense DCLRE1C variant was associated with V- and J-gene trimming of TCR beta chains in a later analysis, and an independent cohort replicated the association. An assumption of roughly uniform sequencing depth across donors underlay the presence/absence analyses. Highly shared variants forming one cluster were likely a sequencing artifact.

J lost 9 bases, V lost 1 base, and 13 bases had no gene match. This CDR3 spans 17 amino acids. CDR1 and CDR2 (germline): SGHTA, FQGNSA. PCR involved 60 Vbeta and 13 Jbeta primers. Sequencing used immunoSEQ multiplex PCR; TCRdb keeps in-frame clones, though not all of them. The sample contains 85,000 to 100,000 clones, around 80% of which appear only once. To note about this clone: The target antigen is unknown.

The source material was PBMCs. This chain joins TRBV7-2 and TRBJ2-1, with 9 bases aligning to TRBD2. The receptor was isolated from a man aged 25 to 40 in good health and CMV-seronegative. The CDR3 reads CASSLGSGAGGPGEQFF. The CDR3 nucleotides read TGTGCCAGCAGCTTAGGTTCAGGGGCGGGGGGGCCTGGTGAGCAGTTCTTC.